A selection of T cell receptor beta chains follows, all from one sample in a study of low-dose radiotherapy and immunotherapy resistance in tumors. One entry per CDR3 protein, called by TCRdb with MiXCR from the reads. The profile shows 70,000 to 95,000 distinct CDR3 sequences, around 17% of them singletons. The material was PBMCs, obtained before treatment. The origin of the receptors is a male donor with prostate cancer. Each CDR3 is given with its conserved first and last residue.

J,V,CDR3
TRBJ2-1,TRBV3-1,CASSQEGAEFEQFF
TRBJ2-3,TRBV12-3/TRBV12-4,CASIPAEGTDTQYF
TRBJ2-1,TRBV7-2,CASSSLTGGGEQFF
TRBJ1-6,TRBV2,CASSGTTRQISPLHF
TRBJ1-5,TRBV20-1,CSAGTGDLFSNQPQHF
TRBJ2-7,TRBV7-6,CASSLGLLDEQYF
TRBJ2-1,TRBV7-2,CASSPATSGGAKGNEQFF
TRBJ2-6,TRBV5-1,CASRKDSPSSGANVLTF
TRBJ2-7,TRBV29-1,CSVESDSSYEQYF
TRBJ2-7,TRBV29-1,CSVEDTTYEQYF
TRBJ1-1,TRBV5-5,CASSFGRGDTEAFF
TRBJ2-2,TRBV21-1,CATGGAGELFF
TRBJ2-5,TRBV6-2/TRBV6-3,CASSDGGGAGETQYF
TRBJ2-1,TRBV3-1,CASSRRGPYNEQFF
TRBJ2-1,TRBV29-1,CSVETGTSGSGEQFF
TRBJ2-1,TRBV20-1,CSARVADRGYNEQFF
TRBJ2-3,TRBV4-3,CASTQEFSGTTDTQYF
TRBJ2-3,TRBV9,CASSTGGSTDTQYF
TRBJ1-2,TRBV11-1,CASSAQGGGYTF
TRBJ2-3,TRBV12-3/TRBV12-4,CASSLTSGDTDTQYF
TRBJ2-3,TRBV4-1,CASSLKAGTSGTSTDTQYF
TRBJ1-5,TRBV23-1,CASSQERGFQPQHF
TRBJ2-5,TRBV3-1,CASSLRRRTQYF
TRBJ2-7,TRBV7-6,CASSSRGGNEQYF
TRBJ2-7,TRBV6-5,CASRSGQGAYEQYF
TRBJ2-5,TRBV7-8,CASSHSPGRKETQYF
TRBJ2-7,TRBV7-6,CASSFEGTGYGEQYF